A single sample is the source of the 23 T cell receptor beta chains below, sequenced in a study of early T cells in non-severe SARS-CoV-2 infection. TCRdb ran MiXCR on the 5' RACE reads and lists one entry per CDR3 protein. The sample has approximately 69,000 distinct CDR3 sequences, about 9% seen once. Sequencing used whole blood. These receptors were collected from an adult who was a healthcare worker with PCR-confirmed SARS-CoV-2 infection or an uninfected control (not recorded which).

The DNA for the CDR3 is TGTGCCAGCAGCCAGGGGATTGAAGCTTTCTTT. It encodes CASSQGIEAFF. The V call is TRBV3-1, the J call TRBJ1-1; D remains unclear. Germline V gives CDR1 LGHDT, CDR2 YNNKEL (reference sequence). Trimming took off 3 bases at V and 7 bases at J, with 6 bases between the two ends. CDR3 length: 11 residues.

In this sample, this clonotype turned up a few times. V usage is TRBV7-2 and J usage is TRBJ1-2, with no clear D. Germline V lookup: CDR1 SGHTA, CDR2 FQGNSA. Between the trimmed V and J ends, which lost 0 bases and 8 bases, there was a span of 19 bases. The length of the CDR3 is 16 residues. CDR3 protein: CASSLASTDASRGYTF. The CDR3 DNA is TGTGCCAGCAGCTTAGCGAGCACTGACGCGTCGCGGGGCTACACCTTC.

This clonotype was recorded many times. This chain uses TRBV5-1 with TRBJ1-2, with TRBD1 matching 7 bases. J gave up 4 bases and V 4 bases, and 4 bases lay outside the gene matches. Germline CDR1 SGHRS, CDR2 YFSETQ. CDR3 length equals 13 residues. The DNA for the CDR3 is TGCGCCAGCAGCGCGGACAGGCTCTATGGCTACACCTTC. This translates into CASSADRLYGYTF. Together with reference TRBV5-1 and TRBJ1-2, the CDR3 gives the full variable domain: KAGVTQTPRYLIKTRGQQVTLSCSPISGHRSVSWYQQTPGQGLQFLFEYFSETQRNKGNFPGRFSGRQFSNSRSEMNVSTLELGDSALYLCASSADRLYGYTFGSGTRLTVV.

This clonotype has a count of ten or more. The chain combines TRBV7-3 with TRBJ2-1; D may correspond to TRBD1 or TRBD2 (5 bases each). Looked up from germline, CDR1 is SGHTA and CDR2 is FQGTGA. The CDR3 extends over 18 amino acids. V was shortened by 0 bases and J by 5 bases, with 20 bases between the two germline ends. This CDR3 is CASSLTLSGAPRDNEQFF. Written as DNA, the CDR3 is TGTGCCAGCAGCTTAACGCTCTCCGGGGCCCCTCGGGACAATGAGCAGTTCTTC.

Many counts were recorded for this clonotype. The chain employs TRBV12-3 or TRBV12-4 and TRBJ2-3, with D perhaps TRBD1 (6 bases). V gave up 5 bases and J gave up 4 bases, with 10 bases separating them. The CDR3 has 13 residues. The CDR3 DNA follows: TGTGCCAGCAGTATCCAGGGGTCAGATACGCAGTATTTT. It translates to CASSIQGSDTQYF.

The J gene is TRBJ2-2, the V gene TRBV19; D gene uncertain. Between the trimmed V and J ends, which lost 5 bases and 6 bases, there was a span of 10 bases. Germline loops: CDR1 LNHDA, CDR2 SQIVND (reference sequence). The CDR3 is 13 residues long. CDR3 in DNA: TGTGCCAGTAGTTCAGGCCCATCCGGGGAGCTGTTTTTT. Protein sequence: CASSSGPSGELFF. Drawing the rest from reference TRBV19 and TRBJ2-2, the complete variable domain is DGGITQSPKYLFRKEGQNVTLSCEQNLNHDAMYWYRQDPGQGLRLIYYSQIVNDFQKGDIAEGYSVSREKKESFPLTVTSAQKNPTAFYLCASSSGPSGELFFGEGSRLTVL.

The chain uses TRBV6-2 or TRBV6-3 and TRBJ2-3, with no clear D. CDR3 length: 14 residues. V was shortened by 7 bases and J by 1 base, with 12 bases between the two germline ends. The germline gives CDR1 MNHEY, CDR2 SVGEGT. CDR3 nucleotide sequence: TGTGCCAGCAAGTTACCTATTGGCACAGATACGCAGTATTTT. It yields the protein CASKLPIGTDTQYF.

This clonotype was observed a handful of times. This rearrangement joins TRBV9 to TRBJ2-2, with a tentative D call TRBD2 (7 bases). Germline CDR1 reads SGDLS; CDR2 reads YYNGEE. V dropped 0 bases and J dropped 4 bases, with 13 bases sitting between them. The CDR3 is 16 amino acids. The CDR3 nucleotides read TGTGCCAGCAGCGTAGCTGGGGGGGGCAGCACCGGGGAGCTGTTTTTT. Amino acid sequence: CASSVAGGGSTGELFF.

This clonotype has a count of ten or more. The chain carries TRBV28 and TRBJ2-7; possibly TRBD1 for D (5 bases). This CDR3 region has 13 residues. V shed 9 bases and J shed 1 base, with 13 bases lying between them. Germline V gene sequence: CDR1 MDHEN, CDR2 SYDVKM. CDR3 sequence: CASGAPSSYEQYF. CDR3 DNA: TGTGCCAGTGGGGCTCCCTCTTCCTACGAGCAGTACTTC.

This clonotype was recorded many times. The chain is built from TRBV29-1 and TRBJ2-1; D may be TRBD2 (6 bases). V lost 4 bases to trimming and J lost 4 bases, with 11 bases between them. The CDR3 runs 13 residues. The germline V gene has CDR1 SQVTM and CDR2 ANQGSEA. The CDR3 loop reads CSVGGGIYNEQFF. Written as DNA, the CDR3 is TGCAGCGTTGGTGGCGGGATTTACAATGAGCAGTTCTTC.

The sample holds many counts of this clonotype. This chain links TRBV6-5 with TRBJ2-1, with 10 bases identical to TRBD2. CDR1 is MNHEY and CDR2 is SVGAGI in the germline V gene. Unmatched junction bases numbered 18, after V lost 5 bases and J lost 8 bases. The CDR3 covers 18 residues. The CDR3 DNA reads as TGTGCCAGCAGTCCTAGAGTATTTAGCGGGAGGACATCCGATGAGCAGTTCTTC. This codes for CASSPRVFSGRTSDEQFF.

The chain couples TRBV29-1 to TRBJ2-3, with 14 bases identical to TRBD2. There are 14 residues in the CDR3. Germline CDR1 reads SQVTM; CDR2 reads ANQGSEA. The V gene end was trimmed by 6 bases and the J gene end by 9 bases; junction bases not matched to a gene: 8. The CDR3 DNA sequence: TGCAGCGTGGCGGGACTAGCGGGAGTAGGGACGCAGTATTTT. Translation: CSVAGLAGVGTQYF.

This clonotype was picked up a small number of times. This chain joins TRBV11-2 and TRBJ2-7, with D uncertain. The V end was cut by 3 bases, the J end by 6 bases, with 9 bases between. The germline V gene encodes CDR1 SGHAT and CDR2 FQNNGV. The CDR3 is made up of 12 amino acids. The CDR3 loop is CASSFPSTEQYF. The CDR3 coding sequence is TGTGCCAGCAGCTTTCCCAGTACCGAGCAGTACTTC. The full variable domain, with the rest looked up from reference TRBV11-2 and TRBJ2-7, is EAGVAQSPRYKIIEKRQSVAFWCNPISGHATLYWYQQILGQGPKLLIQFQNNGVVDDSQLPKDRFSAERLKGVDSTLKIQPAKLEDSAVYLCASSFPSTEQYFGPGTRLTVT.

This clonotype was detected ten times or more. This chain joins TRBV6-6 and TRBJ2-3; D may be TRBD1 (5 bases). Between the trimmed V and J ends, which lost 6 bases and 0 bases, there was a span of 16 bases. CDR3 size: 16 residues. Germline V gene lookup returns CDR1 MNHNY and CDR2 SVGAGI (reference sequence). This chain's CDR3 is CASSPPTAASTDTQYF. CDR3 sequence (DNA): TGTGCCAGCAGCCCGCCGACAGCCGCTAGCACAGATACGCAGTATTTT.

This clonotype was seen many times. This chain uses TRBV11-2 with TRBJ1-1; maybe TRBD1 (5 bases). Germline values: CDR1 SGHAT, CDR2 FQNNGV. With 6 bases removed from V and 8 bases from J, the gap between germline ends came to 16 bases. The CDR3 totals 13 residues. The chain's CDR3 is CASSGFEWTEAFF. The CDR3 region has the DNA TGTGCCAGCAGTGGATTCGAATGGACAGAAGCTTTCTTT.

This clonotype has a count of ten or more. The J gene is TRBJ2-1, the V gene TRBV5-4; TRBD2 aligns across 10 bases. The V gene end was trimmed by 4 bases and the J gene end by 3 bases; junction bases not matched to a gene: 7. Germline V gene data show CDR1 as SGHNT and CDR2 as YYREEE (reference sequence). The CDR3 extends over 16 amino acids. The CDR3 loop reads CASSQRTSGIYNEQFF. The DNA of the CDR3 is TGTGCCAGCAGCCAGCGGACTAGCGGAATCTACAATGAGCAGTTCTTC. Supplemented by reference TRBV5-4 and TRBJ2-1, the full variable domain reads ETGVTQSPTHLIKTRGQQVTLRCSSQSGHNTVSWYQQALGQGPQFIFQYYREEENGRGNFPPRFSGLQFPNYSSELNVNALELDDSALYLCASSQRTSGIYNEQFFGPGTRLTVL.

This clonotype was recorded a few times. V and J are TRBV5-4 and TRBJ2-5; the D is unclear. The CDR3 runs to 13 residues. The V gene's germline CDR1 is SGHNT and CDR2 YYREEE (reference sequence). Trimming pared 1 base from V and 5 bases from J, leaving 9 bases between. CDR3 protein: CASSLRVSETQYF. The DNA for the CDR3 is TGTGCCAGCAGCTTGAGGGTTTCCGAGACCCAGTACTTC. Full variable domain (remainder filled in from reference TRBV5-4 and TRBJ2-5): ETGVTQSPTHLIKTRGQQVTLRCSSQSGHNTVSWYQQALGQGPQFIFQYYREEENGRGNFPPRFSGLQFPNYSSELNVNALELDDSALYLCASSLRVSETQYFGPGTRLLVL.

The CDR3 spells CASSYPGRRGVSPLHF. The CDR3 DNA follows: TGTGCCAGCAGTTACCCTGGACGGCGAGGGGTTTCACCCCTCCACTTT. The chain joins TRBV6-2 or TRBV6-3 to TRBJ1-6; perhaps TRBD1 as D (5 bases). This CDR3 region has 16 residues. Germline V gives CDR1 MNHEY, CDR2 SVGEGT. Trimming shortened V by 2 bases and J by 9 bases, and 17 bases separated the two germline ends.

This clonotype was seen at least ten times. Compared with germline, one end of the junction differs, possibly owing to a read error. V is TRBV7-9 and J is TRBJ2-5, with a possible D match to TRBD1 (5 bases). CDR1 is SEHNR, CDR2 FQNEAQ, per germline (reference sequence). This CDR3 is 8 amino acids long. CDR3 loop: CASEAGNF. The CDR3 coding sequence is TGTGCCAGCGAGGCAGGGAACTTC.

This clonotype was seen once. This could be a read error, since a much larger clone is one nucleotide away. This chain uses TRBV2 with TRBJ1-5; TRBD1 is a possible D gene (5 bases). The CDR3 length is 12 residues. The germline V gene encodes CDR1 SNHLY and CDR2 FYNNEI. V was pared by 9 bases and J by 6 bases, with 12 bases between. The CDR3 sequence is CASSRQPQPQHF. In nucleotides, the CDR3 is TGTGCCAGTTCTAGACAGCCTCAGCCCCAGCATTTT. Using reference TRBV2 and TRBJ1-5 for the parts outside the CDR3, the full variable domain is EPEVTQTPSHQVTQMGQEVILRCVPISNHLYFYWYRQILGQKVEFLVSFYNNEISEKSEIFDDQFSVERPDGSNFTLKIRSTKLEDSAMYFCASSRQPQPQHFGDGTRLSIL.

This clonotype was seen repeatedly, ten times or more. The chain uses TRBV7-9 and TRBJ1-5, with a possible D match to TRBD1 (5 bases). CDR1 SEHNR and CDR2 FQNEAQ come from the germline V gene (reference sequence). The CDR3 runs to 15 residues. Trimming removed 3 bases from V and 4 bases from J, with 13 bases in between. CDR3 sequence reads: CASSFGVSGNQPQHF. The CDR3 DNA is TGTGCCAGCAGCTTTGGTGTTTCAGGGAATCAGCCCCAGCATTTT.

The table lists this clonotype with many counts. CDR3 DNA sequence: TGTGCCAGCAGTGAAGTAGGCGGTTCTGGCTACACCTTC. Translation: CASSEVGGSGYTF. V usage is TRBV6-1 and J usage is TRBJ1-2; D unclear. The CDR3 is 13 amino acids. The V end lost 1 base, the J end lost 7 bases, and 10 bases lay between the germline ends. CDR1 is MNHNS, CDR2 SASEGT, per germline.

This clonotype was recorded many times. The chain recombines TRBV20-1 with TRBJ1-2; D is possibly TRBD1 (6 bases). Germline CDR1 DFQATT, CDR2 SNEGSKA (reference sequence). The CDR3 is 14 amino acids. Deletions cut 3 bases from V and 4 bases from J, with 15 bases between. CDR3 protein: CSASSGTSLYGYTF. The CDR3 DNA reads TGCAGTGCTAGTTCCGGGACATCCCTCTATGGCTACACCTTC.